Here is one T cell receptor beta chain with its context. The data were taken from a study of blood T cell repertoires in COVID-19. This CDR3 comprises 13 residues. Germline assignment: CDR1 LNHDA and CDR2 SQIVND (reference sequence). Trimming pared 1 base from V and 6 bases from J, leaving 9 bases between. Authors' methods: Estimates of nucleated cell counts were drawn from the amplification of reference gene primers. Sequencing used immunoSEQ multiplex PCR; TCRdb keeps in-frame clones, though not all of them. V, J and clone size are taken as reported in that table, and D and trimming were inferred from the DNA itself. This sample carries over 200,000 clones, approximately 82% of them seen once, and the ten largest clones take roughly 12%.

The genes are TRBV19 and TRBJ1-1, with D unclear. The clonotype originates from a woman aged 40 to 50 with acute or convalescent COVID-19. The sequenced sample consisted of peripheral blood. The CDR3 reads CASSIGWEAEAFF. In nucleotides, the CDR3 is TGTGCCAGTAGTATAGGGTGGGAGGCTGAAGCTTTCTTT. The whole variable domain, remainder taken from reference TRBV19 and TRBJ1-1, is DGGITQSPKYLFRKEGQNVTLSCEQNLNHDAMYWYRQDPGQGLRLIYYSQIVNDFQKGDIAEGYSVSREKKESFPLTVTSAQKNPTAFYLCASSIGWEAEAFFGQGTRLTVV.